The clone carrying this TCR beta chain was seen a few times. The antigen is undetermined. The germline V gene encodes CDR1 MGHRA and CDR2 YSYEKL. This CDR3 has 14 residues. The V and J ends lost 0 bases and 6 bases respectively, with 10 bases between them. This record belongs to a study of beta chain features in type 1 diabetes. Turning to the study itself: Examination spanned about 110 million sorted cells from all samples.

General study results and limits: Type 1 diabetes patients had moderately but significantly shorter TCRB CDR3s in all four CD4+ subsets.

Investigators reverse transcribed all isolated RNA, so they sequenced expressed TCRB transcripts. An average of around 3.5 million reads was obtained for naive, central memory and regulatory T cell samples. Clones were read by immunoSEQ multiplex PCR, and TCRdb kept only the in-frame ones, dropping some. The sample has 600,000 to 700,000 clones, roughly an eighth seen once; the top ten hold 0.022%. The TCR originated in a young man with type 1 diabetes. The rearrangement links TRBV4-1 to TRBJ2-3, with D uncertain. Specimen: naive CD4+ T cells from blood. This chain's CDR3 is CASSQDPALDTQYF. The CDR3, as DNA: TGCGCCAGCAGCCAAGATCCAGCCCTGGATACGCAGTATTTT.